The following is a T cell receptor (beta chain) sequence with its context. V was shortened by 1 base and J by 0 bases, with 7 bases between the two germline ends. Germline V gene data show CDR1 as LGHNA and CDR2 as YSLEER. The CDR3 is 16 residues long. TCRdb's copy holds only in-frame clones and misses some; the assay was immunoSEQ multiplex PCR. The sample shows approximately 76,000 clones, about 86% of them seen only once. The data were taken from a study of technical replicates of blood from a handful of donors. The chain carries TRBV4-3 and TRBJ1-6; D might be TRBD1 (5 bases). The sample was PBMCs. The clonotype comes from a human donor in good health. Some clones in this sample may be carry-over from other donors' samples. The CDR3 region has the DNA TGCGCCAGCAGCCAAGTGCAGGGCTCCTATAATTCACCCCTCCACTTT. It codes for CASSQVQGSYNSPLHF.